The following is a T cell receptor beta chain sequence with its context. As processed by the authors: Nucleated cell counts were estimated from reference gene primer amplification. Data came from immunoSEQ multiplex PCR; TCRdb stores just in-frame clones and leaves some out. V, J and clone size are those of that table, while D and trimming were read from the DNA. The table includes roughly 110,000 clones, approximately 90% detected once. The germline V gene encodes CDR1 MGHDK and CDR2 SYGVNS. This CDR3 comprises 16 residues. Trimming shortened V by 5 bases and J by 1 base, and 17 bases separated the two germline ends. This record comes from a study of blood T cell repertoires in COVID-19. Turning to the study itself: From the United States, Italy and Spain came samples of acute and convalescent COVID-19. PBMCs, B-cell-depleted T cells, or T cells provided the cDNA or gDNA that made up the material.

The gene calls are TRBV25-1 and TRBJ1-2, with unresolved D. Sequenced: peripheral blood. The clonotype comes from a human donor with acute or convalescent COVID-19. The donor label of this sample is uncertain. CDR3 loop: CASSPFRSPSNYGYTF. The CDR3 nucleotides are TGTGCCAGCAGTCCTTTCCGAAGCCCTAGTAACTATGGCTACACCTTC.